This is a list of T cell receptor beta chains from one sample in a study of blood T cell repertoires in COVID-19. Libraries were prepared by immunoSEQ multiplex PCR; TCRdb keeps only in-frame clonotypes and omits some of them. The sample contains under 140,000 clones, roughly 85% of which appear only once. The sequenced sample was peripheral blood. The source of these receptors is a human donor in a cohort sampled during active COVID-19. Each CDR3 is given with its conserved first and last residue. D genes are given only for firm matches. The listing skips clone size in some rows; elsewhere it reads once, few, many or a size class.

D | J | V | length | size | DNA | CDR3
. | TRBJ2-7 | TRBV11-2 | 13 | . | TGTGCCAGCAGCGCCGACAGGACCTACGAGCAGTACTTC | CASSADRTYEQYF
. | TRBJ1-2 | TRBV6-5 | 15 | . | TGTGCCAGCAGTCATCGACAGAGAAACAACTATGGCTACACCTTC | CASSHRQRNNYGYTF
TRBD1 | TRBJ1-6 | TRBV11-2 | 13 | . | TGTGCCAGCAGACAGGGGATGAATTCACCCCTCCACTTT | CASRQGMNSPLHF
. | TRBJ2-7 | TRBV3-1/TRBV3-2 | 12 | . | TGTGCCAGCAGCCAAGGAACAAGGCGGGAGTACTTC | CASSQGTRREYF
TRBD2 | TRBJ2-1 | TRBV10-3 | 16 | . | TGTGCCATCAGTCCTAATATCCTAGCGGGGACCAATGAGCAGTTCTTC | CAISPNILAGTNEQFF
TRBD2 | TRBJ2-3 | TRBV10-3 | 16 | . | TGTGCCATCAGTGATAGCGGGACTAGTCTTGGTCGGTCGCAGTATTTT | CAISDSGTSLGRSQYF
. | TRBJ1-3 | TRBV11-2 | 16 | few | TGTGCCAGCAGCTTAGATCGGGCAGGGTTTGGAAACACCATATATTTT | CASSLDRAGFGNTIYF
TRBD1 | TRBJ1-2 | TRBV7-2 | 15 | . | TGTGCCAGCAGCGCAGGGGGACAGGGGAAGTATGGCTACACCTTC | CASSAGGQGKYGYTF
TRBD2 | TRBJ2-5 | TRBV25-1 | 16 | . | TGTGCCAGCAGTGCCACTAGCGGGGGGGTCAGGGAGACCCAGTACTTC | CASSATSGGVRETQYF
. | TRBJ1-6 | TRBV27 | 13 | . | TGTGCCAGCAGTTTACAGGGGAATTCACCCCTCCACTTT | CASSLQGNSPLHF
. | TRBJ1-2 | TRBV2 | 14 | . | TGTGCCAGCAGTGTAGGGAGTACTAACTATGGCTACACCTTC | CASSVGSTNYGYTF
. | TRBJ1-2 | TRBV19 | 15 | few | TGTGCCAGTAGTATTGGGGCAGTATCCCCTATTGGCTACACCTTC | CASSIGAVSPIGYTF
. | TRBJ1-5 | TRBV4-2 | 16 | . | TGTGCCAGCAGCCAACCGCAGAGTCAGGGGAATCAGCCCCAGCATTTT | CASSQPQSQGNQPQHF
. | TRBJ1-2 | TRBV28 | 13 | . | TGTGCCAGCTACGACAGCTTATCCTATGGCTACACCTTC | CASYDSLSYGYTF
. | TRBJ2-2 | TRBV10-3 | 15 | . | TGTGCCATCAGTGAAGGGGGGGCGAACACCGGGGAGCTGTTTTTT | CAISEGGANTGELFF
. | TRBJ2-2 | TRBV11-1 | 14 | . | TGTGCCAGCAGCTTAGTCAGGGACACCGGGGAGCTGTTTTTT | CASSLVRDTGELFF
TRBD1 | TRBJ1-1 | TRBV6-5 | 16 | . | TGTGCCAGCAGTTACTCGCCCGGACAGGGACACACTGAAGCTTTCTTT | CASSYSPGQGHTEAFF
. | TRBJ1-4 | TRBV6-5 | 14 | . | TGTGCCAGCATGCGGGGGTCCGCTAGTGAAAAACTGTTTTTT | CASMRGSASEKLFF
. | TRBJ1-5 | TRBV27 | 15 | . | TGTGCCAGCAGTAGGGGCCTTTATAGCAATCAGCCCCAGCATTTT | CASSRGLYSNQPQHF
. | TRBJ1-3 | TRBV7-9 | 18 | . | TGTGCCAGCAGCTTAGTGACAGACACGGCTTACTCTGGAAACACCATATATTTT | CASSLVTDTAYSGNTIYF
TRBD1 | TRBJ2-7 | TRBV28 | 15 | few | TGTGCCAGCAGGGTAACACAGGGGGCTTTGAACGAGCAGTACTTC | CASRVTQGALNEQYF
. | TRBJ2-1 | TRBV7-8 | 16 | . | TGTGCCAGCAGCCAACAACAGGGTCAGGGGCACAATGAGCAGTTCTTC | CASSQQQGQGHNEQFF
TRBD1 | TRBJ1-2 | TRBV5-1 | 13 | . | TGCGCCAGCAGCCCCGACAGGGTCTATGGCTACACCTTC | CASSPDRVYGYTF
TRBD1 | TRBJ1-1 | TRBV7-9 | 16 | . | TGTGCCAGCAGCTTAACGGACAGGGGGCTTTGGTCTGAAGCTTTCTTT | CASSLTDRGLWSEAFF
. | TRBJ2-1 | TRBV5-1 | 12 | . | TGCGCCAGCAGCGTCGAGGTGGGTGAGCAGTTCTTC | CASSVEVGEQFF
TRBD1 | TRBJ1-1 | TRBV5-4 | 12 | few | TGTGCCAGCAGCACCCAGGACAGGGAAGCTTTCTTT | CASSTQDREAFF
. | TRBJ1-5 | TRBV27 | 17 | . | TGTGCCAGCAGTTGGGTGGGGAGGGTAGGAATGGTTCAGCCCCAGCATTTT | CASSWVGRVGMVQPQHF
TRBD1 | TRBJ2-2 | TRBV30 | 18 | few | TGTGCCTGGAAAAGGACAGGGGGCGCCCCCGGGCTCACCGGGGAGCTGTTTTTT | CAWKRTGGAPGLTGELFF
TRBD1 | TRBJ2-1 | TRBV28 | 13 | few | TGTGCCAGCAGTCCACAGGGGATCAATGAGCAGTTCTTC | CASSPQGINEQFF
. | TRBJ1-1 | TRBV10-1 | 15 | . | TGCGCCAGCAGTGAGTTGCAGGGGAGCATCACTGAAGCTTTCTTT | CASSELQGSITEAFF
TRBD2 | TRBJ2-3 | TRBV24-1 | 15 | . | TGTGCCACCAGTGATCACCTACTAGCGGCAGATACGCAGTATTTT | CATSDHLLAADTQYF
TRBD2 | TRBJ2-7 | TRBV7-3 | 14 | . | TGTGCCAGCAGCCTCGCGACTAGCGGGGCCGAGCAGTACTTC | CASSLATSGAEQYF
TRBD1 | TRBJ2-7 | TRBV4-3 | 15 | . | TGCGCCAGCAGCCAGGTCGGGGACAGGTCCTACGAGCAGTACTTC | CASSQVGDRSYEQYF
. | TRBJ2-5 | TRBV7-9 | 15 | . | TGTGCCAGCAGCTCCCAGACTGGCCTCCAAGAGACCCAGTACTTC | CASSSQTGLQETQYF
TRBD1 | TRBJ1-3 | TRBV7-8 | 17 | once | TGTGCCAGCAGCTTTGTAGGGACAGGGGGAGGAGGAAACACCATATATTTT | CASSFVGTGGGGNTIYF